This T cell receptor beta chain derives from a study of T-cell reconstitution after alpha-beta-depleted transplantation in children. This CDR3 is built from 15 residues. Losses at the gene ends were 8 bases for V and 3 bases for J; bases not matched to a gene: 10. Germline values: CDR1 MNHNS, CDR2 SASEGT. Unique molecular identifiers were incorporated into the prepared TCRbeta library. From the PCR reads, TCRdb called clonotypes with MiXCR, one entry per CDR3 protein. The data show 450,000 to 550,000 distinct CDR3 sequences, roughly 10% seen once. The chain couples TRBV6-1 to TRBJ2-3; 8 bases are shared with TRBD2. The TCR comes from a female patient between 2 and 15 years old who had a stem cell transplant for aplastic anemia, so the T cells may come from the graft donor. This specimen consisted of PBMCs, mostly from graft donor cells, obtained 180 days after TCRalphabeta/CD19-depleted stem cell transplant. In DNA, the CDR3 is TGTGCCAGCGATTCGTCGGTAGCGGGGACAGATACGCAGTATTTT. It encodes CASDSSVAGTDTQYF.